A single sample gave rise to the 13 T cell receptor beta chains below, sequenced in a study of blood T cell repertoires in COVID-19. Profiling relied on immunoSEQ multiplex PCR, and the TCRdb table lists in-frame clones only, not all of them. In the table there are some 110,000 clones, approximately 81% of which are singletons. The source material was peripheral blood. The origin of the receptors is a man older than 75 with COVID-19, enrolled during active disease.

V is TRBV5-4 and J is TRBJ2-7, with TRBD2 identical over 7 bases. This CDR3 comprises 14 residues. Trimming removed 4 bases from V and 2 bases from J; junction bases left unmatched: 6. Germline V lookup: CDR1 SGHNT, CDR2 YYREEE (reference sequence). The CDR3 region has the DNA TGTGCCAGCAGCGATGGACTAGTTGCCTACGAGCAGTACTTC. Its translation: CASSDGLVAYEQYF. Together with reference TRBV5-4 and TRBJ2-7, the CDR3 gives the full variable domain: ETGVTQSPTHLIKTRGQQVTLRCSSQSGHNTVSWYQQALGQGPQFIFQYYREEENGRGNFPPRFSGLQFPNYSSELNVNALELDDSALYLCASSDGLVAYEQYFGPGTRLTVT.

This chain links TRBV10-3 with TRBJ2-1, with no clear D. This CDR3 contains 11 residues. The V and J ends lost 11 bases and 4 bases respectively, with 9 bases between them. Germline V gives CDR1 ENHRY, CDR2 SYGVKD. The CDR3 DNA reads TGTGCCGTCACAGAATACAATGAGCAGTTCTTC. Its translation is CAVTEYNEQFF.

The chain is built from TRBV4-1 and TRBJ2-2, with 11 bases matching TRBD2. The ends lost 6 bases at V and 3 bases at J; junction bases unmatched: 15. The CDR3 has 19 residues. Germline CDR1 MGHRA, CDR2 YSYEKL. This chain's CDR3 is CASSRQGGVAGGYTGELFF. The DNA of the CDR3 is TGCGCCAGCAGTCGGCAGGGAGGTGTAGCGGGAGGGTACACCGGGGAGCTGTTTTTT.

This clone was seen once. The chain has TRBV7-8 and TRBJ1-6; TRBD1 aligns across 9 bases. The length of the CDR3 is 17 residues. Germline V gives CDR1 SGHVS, CDR2 FQNEAQ. After removal of 4 bases from V and 4 bases from J, the junction contained 8 bases not matched to a gene. DNA for the CDR3: TGTGCCAGCAGCTCTCGGGGACAGGGACAATATAATTCACCCCTCCACTTT. Its translation: CASSSRGQGQYNSPLHF. The variable domain in full, with the rest retrieved from reference TRBV7-8 and TRBJ1-6, is GAGVSQSPRYKVAKRGQDVALRCDPISGHVSLFWYQQALGQGPEFLTYFQNEAQLDKSGLPSDRFFAERPEGSVSTLKIQRTQQEDSAVYLCASSSRGQGQYNSPLHFGNGTRLTVT.

The chain has TRBV5-1 and TRBJ1-6; 8 bases map to TRBD1. Germline V gene lookup returns CDR1 SGHRS and CDR2 YFSETQ. The CDR3 has 16 residues. The ends lost 4 bases at V and 4 bases at J; junction bases unmatched: 7. The CDR3 DNA sequence: TGCGCCAGCAGCCCTGGACAGGGTAATTATAATTCACCCCTCCACTTT. It codes for CASSPGQGNYNSPLHF.

The chain joins TRBV12-5 to TRBJ2-2; TRBD1 is a possible D gene (6 bases). V gave up 3 bases and J gave up 0 bases, with 11 bases separating them. CDR1 is LGHNT and CDR2 is FRNRAP in the germline V gene. This CDR3 has 16 amino acids. For the CDR3, the DNA is TGTGCTAGTGGTTTACTACAGGGTACGAACACCGGGGAGCTGTTTTTT. Translation gives CASGLLQGTNTGELFF.

This chain joins TRBV5-1 and TRBJ2-2; 7 bases match TRBD1. J was trimmed by 4 bases and V by 0 bases; bases with no gene match: 6. From germline, CDR1 is SGHRS and CDR2 YFSETQ. The CDR3 extends over 16 amino acids. The CDR3 loop reads CASSLGVDRATGELFF. CDR3 sequence (DNA): TGCGCCAGCAGCTTGGGGGTTGACAGGGCCACCGGGGAGCTGTTTTTT.

V is TRBV5-1 and J is TRBJ1-1, with D perhaps TRBD1 (6 bases). The CDR3 is made up of 15 amino acids. The germline V and J ends were trimmed by 2 bases and 2 bases, with 13 bases remaining between them. Germline CDR1 reads SGHRS; CDR2 reads YFSETQ. The CDR3 region is CASSFSGTPNTEAFF. Written as DNA, the CDR3 is TGCGCCAGCAGCTTTTCCGGGACACCCAACACTGAAGCTTTCTTT.

The V call is TRBV11-3, the J call TRBJ2-1, with 9 nucleotides matching TRBD1. Germline V gene sequence: CDR1 SGHNT, CDR2 YENEEA. The CDR3 extends over 16 amino acids. V shed 5 bases and J 4 bases; nucleotides not matched to a gene: 9. CDR3 DNA sequence: TGTGCCAGCAGCCTTGGACAGGGGTATTCGTACAATGAGCAGTTCTTC. Amino acid sequence: CASSLGQGYSYNEQFF.

The chain couples TRBV27 to TRBJ2-6, with TRBD1 matching 12 bases. CDR3 length: 19 amino acids. The V and J ends lost 5 bases and 3 bases, in that order; junction bases with no gene match: 11. CDR1 MNHEY and CDR2 SMNVEV come from the germline V gene (reference sequence). CDR3 sequence reads: CASSQRQGQGAYGANVLTF. DNA of the CDR3: TGTGCCAGCAGTCAAAGGCAGGGACAGGGGGCTTATGGGGCCAACGTCCTGACTTTC.

The J gene is TRBJ1-1, the V gene TRBV18; 9 nucleotides line up with TRBD1. Trimming took 1 base from V and 5 from J; bases not matched to a gene: 5. Germline CDR1 reads KGHSH; CDR2 reads LQKENI. The CDR3 consists of 15 residues. The CDR3 sequence: CASSPRTGAWTEAFF. The CDR3, as DNA: TGTGCCAGCTCACCACGGACAGGGGCTTGGACTGAAGCTTTCTTT.

The rearrangement links TRBV28 to TRBJ2-3; 14 positions agree with TRBD2. The V and J ends lost 8 bases and 3 bases, in that order; junction bases with no gene match: 16. Germline V gene sequence: CDR1 MDHEN, CDR2 SYDVKM. The CDR3 has 19 amino acids. The CDR3 DNA reads TGTGCCAGCCTGGGGACTAGCGGGAGTGGGCCCTCTAGGACAGATACGCAGTATTTT. It is translated as CASLGTSGSGPSRTDTQYF.

This clone has a single count. The rearrangement uses TRBV12-1 and TRBJ1-4; the DNA was not used to check the table's D call, TRBD1. TRBV12-1 is a recognized pseudogene. CDR3 length equals 14 residues. CDR3 sequence (DNA): TGTGCCAGCAGCTTTGAACACCTTAATGAAAAACTGTTTTTT. This encodes CASSFEHLNEKLFF.